These 13 T cell receptor beta chains came from one sample sequenced in a study of Graves' ophthalmopathy and Graves' hyperthyroidism. Amplification of the TCR beta CDR3 regions used RNA transcripts (as template). After a first-round RT-PCR with HTBI primers, a second-round multiplex PCR was run. TCRdb processed the multiplex PCR reads anew with MiXCR; each CDR3 protein has one entry. The sample consists of roughly 700,000 distinct CDR3 sequences, 40% of them appearing once. The sequenced sample was peripheral blood. These receptors originate from an adult man with Graves' ophthalmopathy.

The V gene is TRBV29-1, the J gene TRBJ2-5; possibly TRBD1 for D (6 bases). Germline V gene data show CDR1 as SQVTM and CDR2 as ANQGSEA. The V and J ends lost 1 base and 5 bases respectively, with 17 bases between them. This CDR3 has 15 residues. DNA of the CDR3: TGCAGCGTTGAAGTGCAGCCAGGGGTAGGGGAGACCCAGTACTTC. Translation: CSVEVQPGVGETQYF. The complete variable domain, with remaining parts taken from reference TRBV29-1 and TRBJ2-5, reads SAVISQKPSRDICQRGTSLTIQCQVDSQVTMMFWYRQQPGQSLTLIATANQGSEATYESGFVIDKFPISRPNLTFSTLTVSNMSPEDSSIYLCSVEVQPGVGETQYFGPGTRLLVL.

This clonotype came up many times. The gene calls are TRBV25-1 and TRBJ1-2, with D possibly TRBD1 on 5 matching bases. The ends were cut back, 5 bases at V and 8 bases at J, with 12 bases in the middle. CDR1 MGHDK and CDR2 SYGVNS come from the germline V gene. CDR3 size: 12 residues. The CDR3 loop is CASSTSRDGYTF. As DNA, the CDR3 is TGTGCCAGCAGTACTAGCAGGGACGGCTACACCTTC.

The chain carries TRBV19 and TRBJ2-7; D gene uncertain. This CDR3 is built from 12 residues. Trimming took 3 bases from V and 4 from J, leaving 7 bases between them. Germline assignment: CDR1 LNHDA and CDR2 SQIVND (reference sequence). The CDR3 loop is CASSINRYEQYF. The CDR3 DNA reads TGTGCCAGTAGTATCAACCGATACGAGCAGTACTTC.

At least ten counts were recorded for this clonotype. The V and J genes are TRBV7-9 and TRBJ1-6; D not resolved. Trimming pared 4 bases from V and 11 bases from J, leaving 12 bases between. The CDR3 runs to 13 residues. CDR1 and CDR2 from the germline V gene are SEHNR and FQNEAQ (reference sequence). This CDR3 reads CASSWEQRAPLHF. The CDR3 region has the DNA TGTGCCAGCAGCTGGGAGCAGAGAGCACCCCTCCACTTT.

This clonotype was observed a few times. This chain connects TRBV12-3 or TRBV12-4 to TRBJ2-7, with 8 bases aligning to TRBD1. This CDR3 is built from 15 residues. V trimming: 4 bases; J trimming: 3 bases; junction bases outside the gene matches: 8. CDR3 residues: CASSSGTGRDYEQYF. CDR3 nucleotides: TGTGCCAGCAGTTCCGGGACAGGAAGAGACTACGAGCAGTACTTC.

The sample holds one count of this clonotype. This chain links TRBV7-3 with TRBJ2-5; 9 nucleotides align to TRBD2. The tail of the sequence fits TRBJ2-1 better, so the J call may be wrong. CDR3 length: 14 residues. Germline CDR1 and CDR2: SGHTA and FQGTGA. DNA of the CDR3: TGTGCCAGCAGCTTAGCGGCGGGGGGGAGTGAGCAGTTCTTC. Protein: CASSLAAGGSEQFF.

This sequence joins TRBV25-1 and TRBJ1-2; no clear D gene. The length of the CDR3 is 14 residues. The V and J ends lost 8 bases and 7 bases respectively, with 20 bases between them. Looked up from germline, CDR1 is MGHDK and CDR2 is SYGVNS. CDR3 in DNA: TGTGCCAGCTCACCCGCCGACGGGATCGCTGGCTACACCTTC. Its protein is CASSPADGIAGYTF.

V and J are TRBV15 and TRBJ1-2; 8 nucleotides align to TRBD1. With 3 bases clipped from V and 4 bases from J, the junction kept 7 bases outside the gene matches. CDR1 LNHNV and CDR2 YYDKDF come from the germline V gene (reference sequence). The CDR3 is 15 residues long. CDR3 sequence reads: CATSSEFGQGYGYTF. The CDR3, as DNA: TGTGCCACCAGCAGTGAATTCGGACAGGGCTATGGCTACACCTTC.

This clonotype has just one count. The chain employs TRBV25-1 and TRBJ1-2; D gene ambiguous. This CDR3 is 11 amino acids long. CDR1 and CDR2 from the germline V gene are MGHDK and SYGVNS. V lost 8 bases, J lost 4 bases, and 8 bases lay in between. The CDR3 sequence is CASFGGYGYTF. For the CDR3, the DNA is TGTGCCAGCTTTGGCGGCTATGGCTACACCTTC.

This clonotype was found many times. This sequence joins TRBV15 and TRBJ2-7; 7 positions match TRBD1. V was clipped by 0 bases and J by 2 bases; unmatched bases: 7. From germline, CDR1 is LNHNV and CDR2 YYDKDF (reference sequence). The CDR3 has 16 residues. The CDR3 spells CATSRDSGTVAYEQYF. The CDR3, as DNA: TGTGCCACCAGCAGAGATTCCGGGACAGTGGCCTACGAGCAGTACTTC.

The chain links TRBV20-1 to TRBJ2-5; D possibly corresponds to TRBD2 (6 bases). Trimming pared 3 bases from V and 6 bases from J, leaving 17 bases between. This CDR3 is built from 14 residues. Germline CDR1 is DFQATT and CDR2 is SNEGSKA (reference sequence). CDR3 coding DNA: TGCAGTGCTAGTCCGCGGGGCAGTCCAAAGACCCAGTACTTC. This gives the protein CSASPRGSPKTQYF.

This clonotype was picked up many times. This chain joins TRBV2 and TRBJ2-7; 8 positions agree with TRBD1. J was trimmed by 4 bases and V by 8 bases; bases with no gene match: 4. In germline, CDR1 is SNHLY, CDR2 FYNNEI. The CDR3 contains 12 residues. This CDR3 reads CASRTGLYEQYF. The CDR3 DNA reads as TGTGCCAGCCGGACAGGGTTATACGAGCAGTACTTC.

This clonotype has more than one count but fewer than ten. The CDR3 nucleotides read TGTGCCAGCAGCCAAAGTAGCCTAGCGGTCACCGGGGAGCTGTTTTTT. Translated, it gives CASSQSSLAVTGELFF. The V and J genes are TRBV7-9 and TRBJ2-2; the match to TRBD2 covers 7 bases. The J segment lost 4 bases and the V segment lost 5 bases, leaving 10 bases of the junction unmatched. The CDR3 length is 16 residues. The V gene's germline CDR1 is SEHNR and CDR2 FQNEAQ (reference sequence).